This T cell receptor (beta chain) stems from a study of blood T cell repertoires in COVID-19. Turning to the study itself: Whether acute or convalescent, the COVID-19 samples came from the United States, Italy and Spain.

This clone is classed as medium-sized (0.01 to 0.1%). Germline loops: CDR1 SGHRS, CDR2 YFSETQ. With 0 bases removed from V and 6 bases from J, the gap between germline ends came to 15 bases. This CDR3 spans 15 amino acids. Sequenced by immunoSEQ multiplex PCR; TCRdb stores in-frame clones only, minus some. The data contain around 15,000 clones, about 87% of them seen just once; the ten biggest clones take up approximately 14%. The specimen was peripheral blood. The TCR originated in a human donor in a cohort sampled during active COVID-19. The V and J genes are TRBV5-1 and TRBJ1-1; TRBD1 is a possible D gene (6 bases). The CDR3 DNA reads TGCGCCAGCAGCTTGGGGCACAGGGACCTGGCTGAAGCTTTCTTT. Protein: CASSLGHRDLAEAFF.